Listed below are T cell receptor beta chains from one sample, sequenced in a study of regulatory T cells in long-lasting Graves disease. TCRdb recomputed calls from the multiplex PCR reads with MiXCR, one row per CDR3 protein. The sample consists of some 430,000 distinct CDR3 sequences, roughly 21% of them appearing once. The input for sequencing was peripheral blood mononuclear cells (PBMCs), taken when the disease was refractory, from a patient treated with antithyroid drugs. All receptors derive from a female donor with Graves disease. The CDR3 runs from the conserved cysteine through the conserved F or W. D genes are given only for firm matches. Size is stated for part of the rows, as once, few or many counts, or as a class when the clone is expanded.

TRBJ2-7	TRBD2	NA	TRBV27	TGTGCCAGCAGCCTACGCCCGGGACTAGCGGGAGGGAGGTACGAGCAGTACTTC	CASSLRPGLAGGRYEQYF
TRBJ2-5	TRBD2	many	TRBV6-1	TGTGCCAGCAGTGACCTCGGGGAAGCGGGGGGCGGGGAGACCCAGTACTTC	CASSDLGEAGGGETQYF
TRBJ2-1	NA	NA	TRBV19	TGTGCCAGTAGTATATCTGGCTACAGAAATGAGCAGTTCTTC	CASSISGYRNEQFF
TRBJ2-5	NA	few	TRBV5-5	TGTGCCAGCAGCTTGGGCCGTTTTGAAGAGACCCAGTACTTC	CASSLGRFEETQYF
TRBJ1-4	NA	NA	TRBV9	TGTGCCAGCAGCGTAGGGGCGGTGAGGGATGAAAAACTGTTTTTT	CASSVGAVRDEKLFF
TRBJ2-7	NA	NA	TRBV6-1	TGTGCCAGCAGTACCCCCGGCGGTGGCGGCCGCTACGAGCAGTACTTC	CASSTPGGGGRYEQYF
TRBJ2-1	TRBD2	NA	TRBV29-1	TGCAGCGCCGTTACTAGCGGGTTGACGTTGGACAATGAGCAGTTCTTC	CSAVTSGLTLDNEQFF
TRBJ1-2	NA	few	TRBV12-3/TRBV12-4	TGTGCCAGCCATCAGGGTTGGAATGGCTACACCTTC	CASHQGWNGYTF
TRBJ2-1	TRBD2	few	TRBV28	TGTGCCAGCAGTTTATTGGGACTACCCAATGAGCAGTTCTTC	CASSLLGLPNEQFF
TRBJ2-7	TRBD2	NA	TRBV19	TGTGCCAGTAGTGAGCGGGAGGGTCCCTACGAGCAGTACTTC	CASSEREGPYEQYF
TRBJ2-4	TRBD1	NA	TRBV12-3/TRBV12-4	TGTGCCAGCAGTTTAACGACGGGAAGGGGGCACTTC	CASSLTTGRGHF
TRBJ1-2	NA	NA	TRBV29-1	TGCAGCGCCTTAGCAGGGTTCTATGGCTACACCTTC	CSALAGFYGYTF
TRBJ1-4	TRBD1	many	TRBV2	TGTGCCAGTATCGGACAGGCGCGGGCGGACGAAAAACTGTTTTTT	CASIGQARADEKLFF
TRBJ2-1	NA	NA	TRBV19	TGTGCCAGTAGTACGACAGGTGAGCAGTTCTTC	CASSTTGEQFF
TRBJ2-7	TRBD2	many	TRBV28	TGTGCCAGCAGTTGGGCGTCCCGGGAGGGAGAGCAGTACTTC	CASSWASREGEQYF
TRBJ1-2	NA	many	TRBV20-1	TGCAGCGGCAGGGGACCCAACTATGGCTACACCTTC	CSGRGPNYGYTF
TRBJ2-7	TRBD1	NA	TRBV20-1	TGCAGTGCTGGACAGGGGACCTACGAGCAGTACTTC	CSAGQGTYEQYF
TRBJ1-5	TRBD1	NA	TRBV4-1	TGCGCCAGCAAACCGACAGGGGGATCGCAGCCCCAGCATTTT	CASKPTGGSQPQHF
TRBJ2-7	TRBD2	NA	TRBV6-2/TRBV6-3	TGTGCCAGCAGTTACTCTCGGCTAGCGGGGACCACCAACGGGCAGTACTTC	CASSYSRLAGTTNGQYF
TRBJ2-7	NA	NA	TRBV11-3	TGTGCCAGCAGCTTACACCGGGCCTCCTACGAGCAGTACTTC	CASSLHRASYEQYF
TRBJ2-2	TRBD2	NA	TRBV24-1	TGTGCCACCAGTGATTCCAGACTAGCGGGAGATAACACCGGGGAGCTGTTTTTT	CATSDSRLAGDNTGELFF
TRBJ2-1	NA	NA	TRBV29-1	TGCAGCGTTGTAGGGGGTGGAGAGCAGTTCTTC	CSVVGGGEQFF
TRBJ1-2	NA	NA	TRBV12-3/TRBV12-4	TGTGCCAGCAGTCCGTTGGGGTCTAACTATGGCTACACCTTC	CASSPLGSNYGYTF
TRBJ2-7	NA	many	TRBV28	TGTGCCAGCAGTAGACGACCCTACGAGCAGTACTTC	CASSRRPYEQYF
TRBJ1-1	NA	many	TRBV12-3/TRBV12-4	TGTGCCAGTACAATGGGCGAGGGTGAAGCTTTCTTT	CASTMGEGEAFF